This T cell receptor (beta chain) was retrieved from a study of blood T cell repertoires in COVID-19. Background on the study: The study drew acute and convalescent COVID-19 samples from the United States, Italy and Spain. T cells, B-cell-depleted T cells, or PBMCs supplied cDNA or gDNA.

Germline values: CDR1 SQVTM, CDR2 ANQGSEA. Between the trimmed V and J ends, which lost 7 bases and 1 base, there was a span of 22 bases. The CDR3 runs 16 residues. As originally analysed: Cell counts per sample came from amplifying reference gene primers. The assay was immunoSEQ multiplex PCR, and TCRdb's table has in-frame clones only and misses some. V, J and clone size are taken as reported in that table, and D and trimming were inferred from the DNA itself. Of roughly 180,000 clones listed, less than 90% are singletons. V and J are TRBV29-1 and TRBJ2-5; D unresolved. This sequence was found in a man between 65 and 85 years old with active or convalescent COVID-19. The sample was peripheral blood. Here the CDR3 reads CSAQQYPDNSQETQYF. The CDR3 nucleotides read TGCAGCGCCCAACAGTACCCCGACAATTCCCAAGAGACCCAGTACTTC.